Below, 4 T cell receptor beta chains from the same sample are listed, as sequenced in a study of cytomegalovirus exposure and HLA in healthy donors. Profiled with immunoSEQ multiplex PCR; TCRdb holds only in-frame clones, not every one. The table lists fewer than 200,000 clones, about 86% of them singletons. The sequenced sample was PBMCs. All receptors derive from a woman between 18 and 30 years old in good health and CMV-seropositive.

The chain has TRBV6-1 and TRBJ2-7; D is perhaps TRBD1 (6 bases). The CDR3 loop spans 14 amino acids. Germline V CDR1 and CDR2: MNHNS, SASEGT. Deletions cut 3 bases from V and 5 bases from J, with 14 bases between. CDR3 protein: CASSEVGRGHEQYF. The CDR3 DNA is TGTGCCAGCAGTGAGGTTGGCAGGGGACACGAGCAGTACTTC.

The V call is TRBV15, the J call TRBJ1-5; D gene unclear. The CDR3 covers 14 residues. V lost 0 bases, J lost 6 bases, and 9 bases lay in between. Germline assignment: CDR1 LNHNV and CDR2 YYDKDF (reference sequence). CDR3 DNA: TGTGCCACCAGCAGAGAAGTCGGACTTCAGCCCCAGCATTTT. It yields the protein CATSREVGLQPQHF.

The chain recombines TRBV7-9 with TRBJ2-3; TRBD2 is a possible D gene (5 bases). There are 13 residues in the CDR3. Trimming stripped 4 bases from V and 4 bases from J, with 9 bases between. The germline gives CDR1 SEHNR, CDR2 FQNEAQ (reference sequence). CDR3 nucleotides: TGTGCCAGCAGCTCCGACGGGGCAGATACGCAGTATTTT. This sequence encodes CASSSDGADTQYF. Complete variable domain (other parts from reference TRBV7-9 and TRBJ2-3): DTGVSQNPRHKITKRGQNVTFRCDPISEHNRLYWYRQTLGQGPEFLTYFQNEAQLEKSRLLSDRFSAERPKGSFSTLEIQRTEQGDSAMYLCASSSDGADTQYFGPGTRLTVL.

The chain couples TRBV15 to TRBJ1-1; D is unclear. The CDR3 sequence is 14 residues long. Per the germline V gene, CDR1 is LNHNV and CDR2 is YYDKDF (reference sequence). Between the trimmed V and J ends, which lost 5 bases and 0 bases, there was a span of 10 bases. This chain's CDR3 is CATSLTFMNTEAFF. The DNA for the CDR3 is TGTGCCACCAGCCTGACATTTATGAACACTGAAGCTTTCTTT.